This T cell receptor beta chain is drawn from a study of shared clonotypes between healthy human individuals. Looking at the study overall: CD4 naive cells filled three plates per donor, CD4 memory three, CD8 naive two and CD8 memory one.

With respect to this clone: The conserved closing phenylalanine or tryptophan is absent in this CDR3, likely reflecting a read error. The DNA is omitted, as the CDR3 cannot be located on it reliably, and the CDR3 follows TCRdb's listing.

At the deep level, the assay was run. The table came from immunoSEQ multiplex PCR; TCRdb's copy has only in-frame clones and leaves some out. The sample lists roughly 570,000 clones; nearly 98% were seen once. Terminally differentiated effector memory CD45RA+ cells were left out of the naive CD8 fraction, which was CD45RO-negative and positively selected for CCR7. The CDR3 length equals 11 residues, ends included. Per the germline V gene, CDR1 is SGHNT and CDR2 is YYREEE (reference sequence). Sequenced sample: naive CD8+ T cells sorted from blood. J is TRBJ1-1 and V is TRBV5-4. The sequence derives from a young man in good health. The chain's CDR3 is CASSFGRWGSV.